These 25 T cell receptor beta chains originate from one sample sequenced in a study of blood T cell repertoires in COVID-19. Using immunoSEQ multiplex PCR, the repertoire was profiled, and TCRdb retains in-frame clones only, with some absent. The sample has 100,000 to 150,000 clones; 85% are singletons. Material: peripheral blood. The receptor source for this set is a man aged 80 or over with active or convalescent COVID-19.

The V call is TRBV7-9, the J call TRBJ2-3, with D perhaps being TRBD1 or TRBD2 (6 bases each). Per germline, CDR1 SEHNR and CDR2 FQNEAQ (reference sequence). This CDR3 spans 14 amino acids. V dropped 7 bases and J dropped 1 base, with 12 bases sitting between them. The chain's CDR3 is CASNRASGTDTQYF. DNA for the CDR3: TGTGCCAGCAACAGGGCTAGCGGCACAGATACGCAGTATTTT.

J is TRBJ1-5 and V is TRBV3-1 (or the pseudogene TRBV3-2); D is unresolved. The V end was cut by 1 base, the J end by 3 bases, with 10 bases between. CDR1 LGHDT and CDR2 YNNKEL come from the germline V gene (reference sequence). The CDR3 runs to 15 residues. CDR3 protein: CASSQGRGHNQPQHF. The CDR3 DNA reads TGTGCCAGCAGCCAAGGAAGAGGGCACAATCAGCCCCAGCATTTT.

The V gene is TRBV7-9, the J gene TRBJ2-5; D might be TRBD1 (7 bases). CDR3 length: 14 amino acids. Trimming left V 5 bases short and J 5 bases short, with 15 bases between. Germline V CDR1 and CDR2: SEHNR, FQNEAQ (reference sequence). The CDR3 sequence: CASSTRGSGETQYF. The CDR3 DNA is TGTGCCAGCAGCACCAGGGGGAGCGGGGAGACCCAGTACTTC.

The gene calls are TRBV7-2 and TRBJ2-1, with 7 nucleotides matching TRBD2. The CDR3 covers 16 residues. Per the germline V gene, CDR1 is SGHTA and CDR2 is FQGNSA. Losses at the gene ends were 2 bases for V and 4 bases for J; bases not matched to a gene: 8. The CDR3 is CASSLLSSGRYNEQFF. The CDR3 region has the DNA TGTGCCAGCAGCTTACTTTCTAGCGGAAGATACAATGAGCAGTTCTTC. The full variable domain, rest sourced from reference TRBV7-2 and TRBJ2-1, is GAGVSQSPSNKVTEKGKDVELRCDPISGHTALYWYRQSLGQGLEFLIYFQGNSAPDKSGLPSDRFSAERTGGSVSTLTIQRTQQEDSAVYLCASSLLSSGRYNEQFFGPGTRLTVL.

This rearrangement joins TRBV3-1 (or the pseudogene TRBV3-2) to TRBJ1-2; no definite D call. Germline CDR1 reads LGHDT; CDR2 reads YNNKEL (reference sequence). This CDR3 is 12 amino acids long. V gave up 4 bases and J gave up 8 bases, with 11 bases separating them. The DNA of the CDR3 is TGTGCCAGCAGCCTGACCGCGGGGGGCTACACCTTC. Amino acid sequence: CASSLTAGGYTF.

The CDR3 DNA follows: TGTGCCAGCTTATCCGGCCCAGGGGCGGGTGAGCAGTACTTC. The encoded protein is CASLSGPGAGEQYF. This chain joins TRBV6-5 and TRBJ2-7, with D perhaps matching TRBD1 (6 bases). Germline CDR1 MNHEY, CDR2 SVGAGI. V shed 8 bases and J shed 7 bases, with 21 bases lying between them. This CDR3 is 14 amino acids long.

The gene calls are TRBV5-6 and TRBJ2-5, with D possibly being TRBD2 (6 bases). V was pared by 4 bases and J by 2 bases, with 12 bases between. The CDR3 is 14 amino acids. Germline CDR1 and CDR2: SGHDT and YYEEEE. The CDR3 reads CASSPGTPQETQYF. CDR3 in DNA: TGTGCCAGCAGCCCGGGGACTCCTCAAGAGACCCAGTACTTC.

The J gene is TRBJ2-1, the V gene TRBV20-1, with a tentative D call TRBD1 (5 bases). Germline CDR1 and CDR2: DFQATT and SNEGSKA (reference sequence). Trimming removed 3 bases at V and 6 bases at J, with 21 bases between. This CDR3 has 16 residues. CDR3 sequence: CSASDFRGGLPNEQFF. In DNA form, the CDR3 reads TGCAGTGCTAGTGACTTTAGGGGCGGTCTTCCCAATGAGCAGTTCTTC.

V usage is TRBV7-8 and J usage is TRBJ2-6; D is possibly TRBD1 (5 bases). This CDR3 comprises 16 residues. The ends were cut back, 7 bases at V and 0 bases at J, with 13 bases in the middle. The germline gives CDR1 SGHVS, CDR2 FQNEAQ. CDR3: CASNQGRNSGANVLTF. In nucleotides, the CDR3 is TGTGCCAGCAACCAGGGCCGCAACTCTGGGGCCAACGTCCTGACTTTC.

This chain connects TRBV5-1 to TRBJ1-1; D is perhaps TRBD1 (6 bases). The germline CDR1 and CDR2 sequences are SGHRS and YFSETQ. V lost 6 bases to trimming and J lost 5 bases, with 20 bases between them. The length of the CDR3 is 15 residues. The CDR3 nucleotides are TGCGCCAGCAAGGAGGCGGTAGGGGGTCGAACTGAAGCTTTCTTT. This codes for CASKEAVGGRTEAFF.

The chain links TRBV19 to TRBJ1-5; D call uncertain. This CDR3 is built from 15 residues. V shed 7 bases and J shed 0 bases, with 13 bases lying between them. Germline V gives CDR1 LNHDA, CDR2 SQIVND (reference sequence). CDR3 amino acids: CASIGGSYSNQPQHF. DNA for the CDR3: TGTGCCAGTATAGGCGGTTCGTATAGCAATCAGCCCCAGCATTTT.

The CDR3 nucleotides are TGTGCCAGCTCACCCTCCCCGGGGGGGGAATATGGCTACACCTTC. Translation gives CASSPSPGGEYGYTF. V gene TRBV18 combines with J gene TRBJ1-2; possibly TRBD1 for D (5 bases). V was clipped by 3 bases and J by 5 bases, with 16 bases between them. The CDR3 runs to 15 residues. Germline V gives CDR1 KGHSH, CDR2 LQKENI.

The V and J genes are TRBV9 and TRBJ2-7, with TRBD1 matching over 10 bases. The CDR3 totals 15 residues. CDR1 and CDR2 from the germline V gene are SGDLS and YYNGEE. Trimming took 0 bases from V and 2 from J; bases not matched to a gene: 2. The chain's CDR3 is CASSVDGTGAYEQYF. CDR3 nucleotides: TGTGCCAGCAGCGTAGATGGGACAGGGGCCTACGAGCAGTACTTC.

The rearrangement joins TRBV6-2 or TRBV6-3 to TRBJ1-3, with 7 bases lining up with TRBD1. This CDR3 has 15 residues. Trimming took 5 bases from V and 4 from J; bases not matched to a gene: 8. Germline CDR1 is MNHEY and CDR2 is SVGEGT. This CDR3 reads CASSDPGQRGNTIYF. The CDR3 nucleotides are TGTGCCAGCAGTGACCCGGGACAGCGCGGAAACACCATATATTTT.

Only a few counts were recorded for this clone. This chain connects TRBV5-1 to TRBJ2-5; 9 bases are shared with TRBD1. Per the germline V gene, CDR1 is SGHRS and CDR2 is YFSETQ. The CDR3 spans 13 residues. V trimming: 9 bases; J trimming: 4 bases; junction bases outside the gene matches: 7. The CDR3 DNA follows: TGCGCCACGACCCCGGGACAGGGAGAGACCCAGTACTTC. This codes for CATTPGQGETQYF.

The rearrangement uses TRBV9 and TRBJ1-6; D perhaps matches TRBD1 (6 bases). V was clipped by 4 bases and J by 9 bases, with 23 bases between them. This CDR3 contains 17 residues. Germline V gives CDR1 SGDLS, CDR2 YYNGEE. The CDR3 here is CASSPSWVGTPGSPLHF. DNA of the CDR3: TGTGCCAGCAGCCCCTCTTGGGTGGGGACACCAGGTTCACCCCTCCACTTT. Variable domain in full (rest from reference TRBV9 and TRBJ1-6): DSGVTQTPKHLITATGQRVTLRCSPRSGDLSVYWYQQSLDQGLQFLIQYYNGEERAKGNILERFSAQQFPDLHSELNLSSLELGDSALYFCASSPSWVGTPGSPLHFGNGTRLTVT.

The V call is TRBV6-5, the J call TRBJ2-5, with 11 bases that match TRBD2. With V trimmed by 7 bases and J by 4 bases, 5 bases remained unmatched. The CDR3 runs to 14 residues. Germline CDR1 MNHEY, CDR2 SVGAGI. CDR3: CASNRLAGRETQYF. The CDR3 DNA is TGTGCCAGCAACCGACTAGCGGGGCGAGAGACCCAGTACTTC.

This chain links TRBV28 with TRBJ1-5; 7 positions match TRBD1. Germline V gives CDR1 MDHEN, CDR2 SYDVKM. The CDR3 covers 17 residues. V lost 5 bases to trimming and J lost 2 bases; unmatched junction nucleotides: 12. The CDR3 nucleotides are TGTGCCAGCAGTACCCCCGAGGGACAGCCTGGCAATCAGCCCCAGCATTTT. This translates into CASSTPEGQPGNQPQHF.

The chain combines TRBV29-1 with TRBJ1-2; no clear D. Trimming shortened V by 7 bases and J by 4 bases, and 13 bases separated the two germline ends. Looked up from germline, CDR1 is SQVTM and CDR2 is ANQGSEA. The CDR3 is made up of 12 amino acids. DNA of the CDR3: TGCAGCGGGGGAGACCGCGGCTATGGCTACACCTTC. It is translated as CSGGDRGYGYTF.

The rearrangement uses TRBV7-9 and TRBJ1-4; TRBD1 might be the D (6 bases). CDR3 length: 15 residues. The germline gives CDR1 SEHNR, CDR2 FQNEAQ (reference sequence). The ends were cut back, 4 bases at V and 3 bases at J, with 12 bases in the middle. Here the CDR3 reads CASSSRGPANEKLFF. As DNA, the CDR3 is TGTGCCAGCAGCTCCAGGGGACCAGCTAATGAAAAACTGTTTTTT.

V and J are TRBV28 and TRBJ1-1; D ambiguous. Trimming shortened V by 11 bases and J by 1 base, and 8 bases separated the two germline ends. The germline V gene encodes CDR1 MDHEN and CDR2 SYDVKM. This CDR3 contains 11 residues. This CDR3 is CAARENTEAFF. The CDR3 bases are TGTGCCGCCCGAGAGAACACTGAAGCTTTCTTT.

The V and J genes are TRBV3-1 (or the pseudogene TRBV3-2) and TRBJ2-1; 15 bases fit TRBD2. Per germline, CDR1 LGHDT and CDR2 YNNKEL (reference sequence). Unmatched junction bases numbered 13, after V lost 6 bases and J lost 7 bases. This CDR3 is built from 18 residues. This CDR3 is CASRQKIGLAGGHNEQFF. CDR3 DNA: TGTGCCAGCAGACAAAAAATTGGACTAGCGGGAGGGCATAATGAGCAGTTCTTC.

This chain links TRBV20-1 with TRBJ1-2; a weak D match, TRBD1 (6 bases). The germline V and J ends were trimmed by 3 bases and 5 bases, with 13 bases remaining between them. The germline V gene has CDR1 DFQATT and CDR2 SNEGSKA (reference sequence). The length of the CDR3 is 13 residues. CDR3 loop: CSASQGIRYGYTF. In nucleotides, the CDR3 is TGCAGTGCTAGTCAGGGGATACGGTATGGCTACACCTTC.

The chain carries TRBV6-2 or TRBV6-3 and TRBJ1-2, with a weak D call TRBD1 (5 bases). Germline lookup yields CDR1 MNHEY and CDR2 SVGEGT. CDR3 length equals 13 residues. Trimming removed 5 bases at V and 3 bases at J, with 10 bases between. DNA for the CDR3: TGTGCCAGCAGTCTGACGACAGACTATGGCTACACCTTC. It encodes CASSLTTDYGYTF.

The rearrangement uses TRBV19 and TRBJ2-5, with TRBD2 matching 12 bases. Germline V gives CDR1 LNHDA, CDR2 SQIVND (reference sequence). V was clipped by 6 bases and J by 4 bases; unmatched bases: 12. The CDR3 contains 17 residues. The CDR3 nucleotides are TGTGCCAGTAGGCGGACAGGGAGGGGACTAGCGGGAGAGACCCAGTACTTC. Its protein is CASRRTGRGLAGETQYF.